This paragraph reports one T cell receptor (beta chain). These data come from a study of blood T cell repertoires in COVID-19. Study at large: There were acute and convalescent COVID-19 samples, and they came from the United States, Italy and Spain. T cells, B-cell-depleted T cells, or PBMCs provided the cDNA or gDNA that served as material.

In Seattle, patients joined the study during active infection and were tracked longitudinally. J gave up 7 bases and V 1 base, and 5 bases lay outside the gene matches. Germline CDR1 LGHDT, CDR2 YNNKEL (reference sequence). The length of the CDR3 is 15 residues. Source study methods: For nucleated cells, counts were estimated from reference gene primer amplification. Method: immunoSEQ multiplex PCR; TCRdb's copy keeps in-frame clones and lacks some. V, J and clone size are those of that table, while D and trimming were read from the DNA. The sample lists 55,000 to 65,000 clones, 70% to 90% occurring once.

The clonotype originates from a man between 60 and 70 years old with COVID-19, enrolled during active disease. Sequencing input: peripheral blood. V is TRBV3-1 (or the pseudogene TRBV3-2) and J is TRBJ1-5; 9 bases match TRBD1. The CDR3 coding sequence is TGTGCCAGCAGCCAAGGGACAGGGGCCAAGCAGCCCCAGCATTTT. Translation gives CASSQGTGAKQPQHF.